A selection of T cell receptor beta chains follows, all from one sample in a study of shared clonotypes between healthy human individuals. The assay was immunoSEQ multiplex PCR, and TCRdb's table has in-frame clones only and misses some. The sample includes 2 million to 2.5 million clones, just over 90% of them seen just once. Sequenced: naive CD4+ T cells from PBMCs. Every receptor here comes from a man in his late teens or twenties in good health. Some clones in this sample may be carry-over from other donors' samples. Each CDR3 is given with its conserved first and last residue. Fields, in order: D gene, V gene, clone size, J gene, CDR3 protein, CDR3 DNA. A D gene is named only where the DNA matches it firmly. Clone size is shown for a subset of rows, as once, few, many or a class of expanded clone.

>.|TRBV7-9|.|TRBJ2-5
CASSLGLGRVETQYF
TGTGCCAGCAGCTTAGGTTTGGGCAGGGTAGAGACCCAGTACTTC
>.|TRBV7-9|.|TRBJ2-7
CASSQDPPSSYEQYF
TGTGCCAGCAGTCAGGACCCTCCCAGCTCCTACGAGCAGTACTTC
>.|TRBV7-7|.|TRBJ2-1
CASSLKAYPPGSYNEQFF
TGTGCCAGCAGCTTAAAGGCTTACCCCCCCGGGTCCTACAATGAGCAGTTCTTC
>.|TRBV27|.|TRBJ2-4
CASSFWGAQNIQYF
TGTGCCAGCAGTTTTTGGGGGGCGCAAAACATTCAGTACTTC
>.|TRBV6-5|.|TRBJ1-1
CASSYEGLLNTEAFF
TGTGCCAGCAGTTACGAGGGACTCCTGAACACTGAAGCTTTCTTT
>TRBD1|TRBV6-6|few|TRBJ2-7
CASSGEMTGASEQYF
TGTGCCAGCAGTGGGGAGATGACAGGGGCGAGCGAGCAGTACTTC
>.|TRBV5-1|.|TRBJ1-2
CASSLAAQGNYGYTF
TGCGCCAGCAGCTTGGCAGCACAGGGAAACTATGGCTACACCTTC
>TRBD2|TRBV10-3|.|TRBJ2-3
CAISGTSGTRGTDTQYF
TGTGCCATCAGTGGGACTAGCGGGACCCGCGGCACAGATACGCAGTATTTT
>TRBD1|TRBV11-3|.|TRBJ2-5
CASSSSRGQGAGETQYF
TGTGCCAGCAGCTCCTCTAGGGGACAGGGGGCGGGTGAGACCCAGTACTTC
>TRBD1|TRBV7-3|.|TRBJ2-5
CASSYPTGIETQYF
TGTGCCAGCAGCTACCCGACAGGGATAGAGACCCAGTACTTC
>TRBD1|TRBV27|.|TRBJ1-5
CASSLRRTGNQPQHF
TGTGCCAGCAGTTTGAGGAGGACAGGGAATCAGCCCCAGCATTTT
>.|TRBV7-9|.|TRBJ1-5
CASSLSAEYQPQHF
TGTGCCAGCAGCTTATCGGCGGAATATCAGCCCCAGCATTTT
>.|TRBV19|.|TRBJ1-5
CASRQLPGHYSNQPQHF
TGTGCCAGTAGACAATTACCGGGACATTATAGCAATCAGCCCCAGCATTTT
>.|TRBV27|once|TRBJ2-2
CANEPRTGELFF
TGTGCCAACGAACCTAGGACCGGGGAGCTGTTTTTT
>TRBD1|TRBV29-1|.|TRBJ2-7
CSVEEDRGREQYF
TGCAGCGTTGAAGAGGACAGGGGCCGCGAGCAGTACTTC
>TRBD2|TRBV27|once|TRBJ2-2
CASSLFAWLAGANTGELFF
TGTGCCAGCAGTTTATTTGCGTGGCTAGCGGGAGCGAACACCGGGGAGCTGTTTTTT
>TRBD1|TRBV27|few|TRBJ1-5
CASSRIHDRGFGQPQHF
TGTGCCAGCAGTCGTATACATGACAGGGGGTTCGGTCAGCCCCAGCATTTT
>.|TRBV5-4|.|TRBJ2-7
CASSLDRPGSGEQYF
TGTGCCAGCAGCTTGGATCGACCTGGTAGCGGCGAGCAGTACTTC
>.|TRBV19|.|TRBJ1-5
CASSTTGGNQPQHF
TGTGCCAGTAGTACCACCGGGGGCAATCAGCCCCAGCATTTT
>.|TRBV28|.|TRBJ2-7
CASSFGNREYEQYF
TGTGCCAGCAGTTTTGGTAACAGGGAATACGAGCAGTACTTC
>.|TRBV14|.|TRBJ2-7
CASSQDRGTRGKSGYEQYF
TGTGCCAGCAGCCAAGATCGGGGAACTAGAGGTAAAAGTGGCTACGAGCAGTACTTC
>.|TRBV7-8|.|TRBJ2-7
CASSLEGRYYEQYF
TGTGCCAGCAGCTTAGAGGGCAGATACTACGAGCAGTACTTC
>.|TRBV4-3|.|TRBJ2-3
CASSQSDGLHTDTQYF
TGCGCCAGCAGCCAATCGGACGGATTGCACACAGATACGCAGTATTTT
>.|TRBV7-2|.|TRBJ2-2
CASSLVGPNTGELFF
TGTGCCAGCAGCTTAGTCGGACCGAACACCGGGGAGCTGTTTTTT
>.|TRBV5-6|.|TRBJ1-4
CASSWRRQRNEKLFF
TGTGCCAGCAGCTGGCGGCGGCAGAGGAATGAAAAACTGTTTTTT
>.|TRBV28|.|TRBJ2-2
CASSGTPNTGELFF
TGTGCCAGCAGCGGGACCCCGAACACCGGGGAGCTGTTTTTT
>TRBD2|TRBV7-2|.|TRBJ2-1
CASSRPSGSPNEQFF
TGTGCCAGCAGCCGTCCTAGCGGGAGTCCCAATGAGCAGTTCTTC
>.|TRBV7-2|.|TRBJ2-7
CASGLRFAYEQYF
TGTGCCAGCGGGTTGCGGTTCGCCTACGAGCAGTACTTC
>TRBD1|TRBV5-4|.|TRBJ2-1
CASSKKTGQAYNEQFF
TGTGCCAGCAGCAAAAAGACAGGGCAGGCCTACAATGAGCAGTTCTTC
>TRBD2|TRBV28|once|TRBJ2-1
CASRAGGPGNEQFF
TGTGCCAGCCGAGCGGGAGGGCCGGGTAATGAGCAGTTCTTC
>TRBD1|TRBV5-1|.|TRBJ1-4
CASSLQGASEKLFF
TGCGCCAGCAGCTTACAGGGGGCAAGCGAAAAACTGTTTTTT
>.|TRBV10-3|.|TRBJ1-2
CAISPTIQVGSHGYTF
TGTGCCATCAGTCCTACTATTCAGGTGGGAAGTCATGGCTACACCTTC
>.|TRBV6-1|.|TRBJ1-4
CASSGSSATNEKLFF
TGTGCCAGCAGTGGGTCGAGCGCAACTAATGAAAAACTGTTTTTT
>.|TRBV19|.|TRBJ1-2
CASMNRANYGYTF
TGTGCCAGTATGAACAGGGCTAACTATGGCTACACCTTC
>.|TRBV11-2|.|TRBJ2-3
CASSPQHYTDTQYF
TGTGCCAGCAGCCCTCAGCACTACACAGATACGCAGTATTTT
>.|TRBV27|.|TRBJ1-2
CAIPNYGYTF
TGTGCCATCCCCAACTATGGCTACACCTTC
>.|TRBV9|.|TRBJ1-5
CASSRTGRGQPQHF
TGTGCCAGCAGCCGGACGGGGAGAGGGCAGCCCCAGCATTTT
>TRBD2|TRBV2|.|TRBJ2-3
CARDPGLGPDTQYF
TGTGCCAGAGATCCGGGACTAGGCCCAGATACGCAGTATTTT
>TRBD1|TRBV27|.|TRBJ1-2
CASSPRTTGWYGYTF
TGTGCCAGCAGTCCCAGGACGACAGGGTGGTATGGCTACACCTTC
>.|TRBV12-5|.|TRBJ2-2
CASGLLHGGTGELFF
TGTGCTAGTGGTTTGCTTCATGGGGGCACCGGGGAGCTGTTTTTT
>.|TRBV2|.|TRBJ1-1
CASSDAPPVLNTEAFF
TGTGCCAGCAGTGATGCCCCGCCGGTGCTAAACACTGAAGCTTTCTTT
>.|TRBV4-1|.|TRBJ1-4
CASSQGNLLATNEKLFF
TGCGCCAGCAGCCAAGGTAATCTACTGGCTACTAATGAAAAACTGTTTTTT
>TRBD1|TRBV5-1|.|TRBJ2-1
CASSSPGQSSYNEQFF
TGCGCCAGCAGCTCTCCGGGACAGAGCTCCTACAATGAGCAGTTCTTC
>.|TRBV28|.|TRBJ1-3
CASSSTGGSGNTIYF
TGTGCCAGCAGTTCCACCGGGGGTTCTGGAAACACCATATATTTT
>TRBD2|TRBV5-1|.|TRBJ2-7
CASSLGGSSYEQYF
TGCGCCAGCAGCTTGGGCGGGAGCTCCTACGAGCAGTACTTC
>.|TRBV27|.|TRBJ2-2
CASSSLRVWGGPNTGELFF
TGTGCCAGCAGTTCATTAAGGGTTTGGGGCGGGCCGAACACCGGGGAGCTGTTTTTT